The present T cell receptor beta chain was sequenced within a study of CD4 T cell repertoires in COVID-19 (dated by TCRdb to the early 2020s). Context from the whole study: To analyze cross-reactivity, the CFSE-low cells were expanded with IL-2 for under 11 days and then labeled again and restimulated with spike proteins from other coronaviruses. Naturally processed CD4+ T cell responses to SARS-CoV-2 spike and nucleoprotein were characterized in COVID-19-recovered individuals, and clonal composition was assessed by TCR Vbeta sequencing. In a few recovered individuals, the TCR Vbeta repertoire of SARS-CoV-2-reactive T cells was analyzed at the subset level.

Here V drops 0 bases and J drops 7 bases, and the junction holds 6 bases not matched to any gene. CDR1 and CDR2 are read off the germline V gene (reference sequence) as LNHNV and YYDKDF. The CDR3 starts with the cysteine, ends with the phenylalanine, and has 14 residues. Of the read, only the CDR3 DNA is kept; its 42 bases are in frame from base 1. What the authors observed across the whole study: Several of the most expanded SARS-CoV-2-reactive clonotypes were shared between two or all three memory subsets, suggesting intraclonal diversification. Consistent with cross-reactivity, between roughly 7 and 28% of SARS-CoV-2 clonotypes also showed up in secondary cultures stimulated with SARS-CoV and/or HKU1 spike.

Concerning this clone: No cognate antigen has been identified for it. No base qualities exist here, and no much larger clone lies one base off it.

The meaning of the sample's time point label: sample from a COVID-19-recovered individual after infection. The donors were patients who had recovered from mild-to-severe COVID-19. Memory T cell samples that were not cultured were sequenced immediately after ex vivo isolation. From peripheral blood mononuclear cells, the researchers isolated CD4+ total memory, central memory, effector memory and circulating T follicular helper cells. The library came from the immunoSEQ multiplex PCR assay. Concerning the study's data processing: To quantify how much the repertoires of different subsets overlapped, the Chao-Jaccard similarity index was used along with counts of shared clonotypes. Entries here come from immuneACCESS through TCRdb and include only in-frame sequences with V and J called. Some clones fail to appear in such tables; in the studies checked, an unresolved V gene covers under half of the shortfall, and the cause of the remainder is unknown. That table furnishes V, J and clone size, whereas the DNA furnished D and trimming. For this sample there are some 80,000 clones; about four fifths appear just once. 0.5% to 0.6% of the sample is in the top ten clones.

The chain is encoded by TRBV15 joined to TRBJ2-7, with 7 junctional bases fitting TRBD2. This TCR derives from a human donor who had COVID-19. Sample: CD4+ T cells from peripheral blood, taken after recovery from COVID-19. The CDR3 reads CATSRDRAGLEQYF. The DNA is TGTGCCACCAGCAGAGATCGAGCGGGATTAGAGCAGTACTTC.